Detailed here is one TCR beta chain. Its specificity is not known. Cells were frozen in aliquots of about 500,000, and one aliquot per fraction was sequenced. The source of the sample is a study of coeliac disease. Study context: Refractory type I patients had normal intraepithelial cells despite over 12 months' diet failure. General study findings and limits: Few TRB amino acid sequences were shared between samples; most were unique. Control samples showed higher TRB and TRG clonality than intraepithelial and lamina propria samples in active celiac disease.

The data were produced by immunoSEQ multiplex PCR, yet TCRdb's version contains in-frame clones alone and is incomplete. The table has over 8,000 clones, approximately 60% seen once. After removal of 5 bases from V and 4 bases from J, the junction contained 11 bases not matched to a gene. In germline, CDR1 is MNHEY, CDR2 SMNVEV (reference sequence). This CDR3 has 15 amino acids. J is TRBJ2-7 and V is TRBV27, with 7 bases matching TRBD1. The specimen was intraepithelial lymphocytes from the gut. The receptor comes from a woman aged 55-70 years with celiac disease. DNA for the CDR3: TGTGCCAGCAGTCCCCAGGGGGTCGTTCAGTACGAGCAGTACTTC. It specifies CASSPQGVVQYEQYF.